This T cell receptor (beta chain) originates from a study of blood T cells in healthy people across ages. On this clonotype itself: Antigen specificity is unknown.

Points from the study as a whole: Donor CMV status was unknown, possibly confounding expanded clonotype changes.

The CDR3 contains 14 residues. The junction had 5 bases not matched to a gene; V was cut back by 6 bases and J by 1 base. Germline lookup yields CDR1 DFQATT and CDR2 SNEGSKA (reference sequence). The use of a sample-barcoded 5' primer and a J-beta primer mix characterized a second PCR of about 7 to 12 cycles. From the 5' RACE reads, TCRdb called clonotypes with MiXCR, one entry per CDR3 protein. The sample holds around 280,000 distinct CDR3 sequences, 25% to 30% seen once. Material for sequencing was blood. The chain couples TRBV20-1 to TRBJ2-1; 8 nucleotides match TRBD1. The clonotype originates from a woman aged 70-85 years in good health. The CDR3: CSAKQGGSYNEQFF. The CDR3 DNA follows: TGCAGTGCCAAACAGGGGGGATCCTACAATGAGCAGTTCTTC.